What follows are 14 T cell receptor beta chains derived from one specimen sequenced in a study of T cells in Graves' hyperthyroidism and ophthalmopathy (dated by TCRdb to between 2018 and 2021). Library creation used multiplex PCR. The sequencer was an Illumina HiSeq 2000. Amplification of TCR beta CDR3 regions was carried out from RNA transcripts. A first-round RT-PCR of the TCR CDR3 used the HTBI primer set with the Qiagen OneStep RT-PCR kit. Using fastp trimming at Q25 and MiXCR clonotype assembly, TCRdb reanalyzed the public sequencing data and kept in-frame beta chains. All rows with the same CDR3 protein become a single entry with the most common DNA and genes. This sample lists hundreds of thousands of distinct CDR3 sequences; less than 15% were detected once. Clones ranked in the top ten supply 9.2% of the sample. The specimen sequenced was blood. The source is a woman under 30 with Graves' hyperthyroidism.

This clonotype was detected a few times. The DNA for the CDR3 is TGTGCCAGCAGTTTATTTGGGTCAAGGGTCCAATTTTATGGCTACACCTTC. This gives the protein CASSLFGSRVQFYGYTF. The chain links TRBV28 to TRBJ1-2, with D unresolved. Germline values: CDR1 MDHEN, CDR2 SYDVKM. The CDR3 is 17 residues long. The germline V and J ends were trimmed by 1 base and 5 bases, with 20 bases remaining between them.

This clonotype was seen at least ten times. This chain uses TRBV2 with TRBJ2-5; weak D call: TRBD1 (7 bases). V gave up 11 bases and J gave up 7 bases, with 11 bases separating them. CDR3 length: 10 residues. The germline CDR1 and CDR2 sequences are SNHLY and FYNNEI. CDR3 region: CASQGGTQYF. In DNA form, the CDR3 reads TGTGCCTCTCAGGGGGGGACCCAGTACTTC.

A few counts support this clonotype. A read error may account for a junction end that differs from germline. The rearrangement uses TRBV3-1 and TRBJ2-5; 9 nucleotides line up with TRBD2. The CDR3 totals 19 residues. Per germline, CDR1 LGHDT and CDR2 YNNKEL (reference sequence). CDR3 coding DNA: TGTGCCAGCAACCAAGGTGCTCTTTATTCGGCGGGAGGGCGAGAGACCCAGTACTTC. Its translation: CASNQGALYSAGGRETQYF.

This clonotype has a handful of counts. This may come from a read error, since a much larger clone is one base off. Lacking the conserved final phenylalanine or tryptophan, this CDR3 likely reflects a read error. For the CDR3, the DNA is TGTGCCAGCAGCCGATGGACAGGGAATAATTCACCCCTCCACCTT. Amino acid sequence: CASSRWTGNNSPLHL. The V and J genes are TRBV7-9 and TRBJ1-6; 8 bases match TRBD1. Germline CDR1 reads SEHNR; CDR2 reads FQNEAQ (reference sequence). After removal of 5 bases from V and 5 bases from J, the junction contained 5 bases not matched to a gene. The CDR3 runs to 15 residues.

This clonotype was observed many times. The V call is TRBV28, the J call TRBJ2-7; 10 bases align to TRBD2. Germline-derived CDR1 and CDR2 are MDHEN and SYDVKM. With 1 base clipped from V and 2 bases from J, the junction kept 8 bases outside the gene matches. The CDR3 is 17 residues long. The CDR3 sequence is CASSLYPSGSSTYEQYF. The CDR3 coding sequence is TGTGCCAGCAGTTTATACCCTAGCGGGAGTTCCACCTACGAGCAGTACTTC.

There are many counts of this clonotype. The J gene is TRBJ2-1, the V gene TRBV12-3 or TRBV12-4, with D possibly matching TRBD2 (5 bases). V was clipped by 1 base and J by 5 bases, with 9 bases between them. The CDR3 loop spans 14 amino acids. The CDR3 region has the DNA TGTGCCAGCAGTTTAGGGGGAGCCCACAATGAGCAGTTCTTC. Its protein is CASSLGGAHNEQFF.

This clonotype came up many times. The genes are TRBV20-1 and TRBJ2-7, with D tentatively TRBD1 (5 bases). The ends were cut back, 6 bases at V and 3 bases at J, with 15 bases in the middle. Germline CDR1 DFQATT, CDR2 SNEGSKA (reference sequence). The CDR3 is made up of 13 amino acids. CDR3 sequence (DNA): TGCAGTGCGTTCGACAGCCCAAACTACGAGCAGTACTTC. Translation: CSAFDSPNYEQYF.

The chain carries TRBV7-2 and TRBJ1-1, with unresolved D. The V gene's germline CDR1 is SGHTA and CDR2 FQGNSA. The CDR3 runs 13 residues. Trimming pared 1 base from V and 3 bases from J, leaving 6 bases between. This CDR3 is CASSLGLHTEAFF. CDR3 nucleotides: TGTGCCAGCAGCTTAGGTCTTCACACTGAAGCTTTCTTT.

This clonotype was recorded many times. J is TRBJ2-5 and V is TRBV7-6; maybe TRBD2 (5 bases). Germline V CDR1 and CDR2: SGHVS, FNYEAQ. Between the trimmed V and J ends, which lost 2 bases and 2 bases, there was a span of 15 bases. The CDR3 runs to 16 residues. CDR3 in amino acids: CASSLLSVTPQETQYF. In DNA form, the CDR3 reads TGTGCCAGCAGCTTACTTAGCGTGACTCCGCAAGAGACCCAGTACTTC.

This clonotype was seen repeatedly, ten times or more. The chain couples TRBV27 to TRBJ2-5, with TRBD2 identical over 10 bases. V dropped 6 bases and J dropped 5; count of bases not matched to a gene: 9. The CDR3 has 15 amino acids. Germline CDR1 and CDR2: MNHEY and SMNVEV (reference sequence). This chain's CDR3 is CASSPRLAGVETQYF. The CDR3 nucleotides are TGTGCCAGCAGCCCTCGGCTAGCGGGAGTTGAGACCCAGTACTTC.

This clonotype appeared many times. CDR3 sequence reads: CASRLSYGYTF. The DNA for the CDR3 is TGTGCCAGCAGGCTCAGCTATGGCTACACCTTC. The gene calls are TRBV2 and TRBJ1-2; D unclear. V lost 6 bases, J lost 4 bases, and 6 bases lay in between. The CDR3 is made up of 11 amino acids. Germline assignment: CDR1 SNHLY and CDR2 FYNNEI. Based on the CDR3 plus reference TRBV2 and TRBJ1-2, the full variable domain is EPEVTQTPSHQVTQMGQEVILRCVPISNHLYFYWYRQILGQKVEFLVSFYNNEISEKSEIFDDQFSVERPDGSNFTLKIRSTKLEDSAMYFCASRLSYGYTFGSGTRLTVV.

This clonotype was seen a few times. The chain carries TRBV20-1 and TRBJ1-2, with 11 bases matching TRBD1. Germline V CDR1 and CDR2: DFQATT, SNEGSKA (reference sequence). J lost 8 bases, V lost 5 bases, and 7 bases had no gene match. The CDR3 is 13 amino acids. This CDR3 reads CSAYLGQGAGYTF. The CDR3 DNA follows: TGCAGTGCTTACCTTGGACAGGGGGCAGGCTACACCTTC.

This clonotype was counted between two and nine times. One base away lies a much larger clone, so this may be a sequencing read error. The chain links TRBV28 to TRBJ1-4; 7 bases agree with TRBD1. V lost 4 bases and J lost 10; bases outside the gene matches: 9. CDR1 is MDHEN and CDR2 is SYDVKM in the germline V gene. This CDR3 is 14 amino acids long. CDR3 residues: CASSSDREGGKLFF. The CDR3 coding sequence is TGTGCCAGCAGTTCCGACAGGGAAGGGGGAAAACTGTTTTTT.

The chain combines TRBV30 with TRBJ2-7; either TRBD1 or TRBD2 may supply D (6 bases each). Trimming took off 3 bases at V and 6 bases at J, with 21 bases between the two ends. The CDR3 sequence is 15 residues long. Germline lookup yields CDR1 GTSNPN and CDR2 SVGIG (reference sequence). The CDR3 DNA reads TGTGCCTGGAGCGCAAACAGGGAATTGGGGGGCGAGCAGTACTTC. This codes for CAWSANRELGGEQYF.